This entry is about one TCR beta chain. Its antigen is not known. These data belong to a study of T cell responses to AZD1222 COVID-19 vaccine. Sequencing was performed with immunoSEQ multiplex PCR; in TCRdb, only in-frame clones are kept and a portion is missing. The sample lists about 110,000 clones, roughly 90% occurring once. Second-dose schedules of about 4 or about 12 weeks were combined. Study results and caveats: Baseline serology detected seropositivity in only six AZD1222 recipients. Spike-specific TCR breadth and depth grew following two AZD1222 doses.

With V trimmed by 0 bases and J by 9 bases, 10 bases remained unmatched. In germline, CDR1 is SGHAT, CDR2 FQNNGV. This CDR3 spans 15 amino acids. The V gene is TRBV11-2, the J gene TRBJ1-2; 7 bases agree with TRBD1. The TCR originated in an adult who received the AZD1222 COVID-19 vaccine. Sequenced material: peripheral blood, taken 28 days after the second AZD1222 dose. The DNA of the CDR3 is TGTGCCAGCAGCTTAGATAGCCAGGGGGGTGTGAGCTACACCTTC. Its translation: CASSLDSQGGVSYTF. Full variable domain (outside the CDR3, taken from reference TRBV11-2 and TRBJ1-2): EAGVAQSPRYKIIEKRQSVAFWCNPISGHATLYWYQQILGQGPKLLIQFQNNGVVDDSQLPKDRFSAERLKGVDSTLKIQPAKLEDSAVYLCASSLDSQGGVSYTFGSGTRLTVV.